This T cell receptor (beta chain) was observed in a study of blood T cell repertoires in COVID-19. Study-wide context: Samples came from the United States, Italy and Spain, spanning acute and convalescent COVID-19.

This CDR3 spans 15 amino acids. After removal of 4 bases from V and 5 bases from J, the junction contained 4 bases not matched to a gene. Germline CDR1 reads LGHDT; CDR2 reads YNNKEL (reference sequence). Authors' analysis steps: Amplification of reference gene primers provided the estimated nucleated cell counts. Repertoires were generated with immunoSEQ multiplex PCR, while TCRdb's copy carries only in-frame clones and drops some. Clone size and the V and J calls come from that table; the DNA yielded D and trimming. The profile covers under 250,000 clones, with roughly four fifths appearing a single time and less than 3.5% taken by the ten largest.

The chain couples TRBV3-1 (or the pseudogene TRBV3-2) to TRBJ1-6, with 8 positions matching TRBD1. The sequenced material came from peripheral blood. The sequence was obtained from a woman aged 18-29 years with acute or convalescent COVID-19. CDR3 nucleotide sequence: TGTGCCAGCAGCCTTAGGACAGGGAATAATTCACCCCTCCACTTT. It yields the protein CASSLRTGNNSPLHF.